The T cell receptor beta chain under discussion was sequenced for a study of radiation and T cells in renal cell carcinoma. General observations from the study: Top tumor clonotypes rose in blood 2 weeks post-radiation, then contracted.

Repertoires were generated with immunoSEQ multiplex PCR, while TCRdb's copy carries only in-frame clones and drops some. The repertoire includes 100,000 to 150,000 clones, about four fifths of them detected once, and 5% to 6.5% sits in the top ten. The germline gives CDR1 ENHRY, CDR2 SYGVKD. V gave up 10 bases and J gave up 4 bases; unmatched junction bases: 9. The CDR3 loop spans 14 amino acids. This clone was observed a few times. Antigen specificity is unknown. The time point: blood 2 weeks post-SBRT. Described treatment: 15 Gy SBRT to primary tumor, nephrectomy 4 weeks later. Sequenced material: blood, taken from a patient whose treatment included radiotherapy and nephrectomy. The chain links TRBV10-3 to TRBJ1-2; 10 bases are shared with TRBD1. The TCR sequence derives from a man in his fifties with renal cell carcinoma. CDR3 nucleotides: TGTGCCACCGATTCGGGACAGGGGTTCTATGGCTACACCTTC. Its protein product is CATDSGQGFYGYTF.